Shown below are 18 T cell receptor beta chains from a single sample sequenced in a study of graft-versus-host responses after intestinal transplantation. Measured with immunoSEQ multiplex PCR; TCRdb has only the in-frame clones, and not every one. The sample yields around 40,000 clones, approximately 95% seen once. These receptors have no known antigen. The input for sequencing was unstimulated CD8+ T cells sorted from spleen or lymph node cells, taken before transplant. These receptors came from a human donor who was the organ donor for an intestinal transplant.

The rearrangement uses TRBV4-1 and TRBJ2-3; weak D call: TRBD1 (6 bases). The CDR3 is 13 residues long. The V end lost 3 bases, the J end lost 4 bases, and 8 bases lay between the germline ends. CDR1 MGHRA and CDR2 YSYEKL come from the germline V gene. CDR3 loop: CASSHRQADTQYF. In DNA form, the CDR3 reads TGCGCCAGCAGCCACCGACAGGCAGATACGCAGTATTTT.

The rearrangement links TRBV4-1 to TRBJ2-7, with 8 bases matching TRBD2. The V and J ends lost 5 bases and 7 bases, in that order; junction bases with no gene match: 19. The germline gives CDR1 MGHRA, CDR2 YSYEKL. The CDR3 has 17 residues. The DNA for the CDR3 is TGCGCCAGCAGCTGGGGGCCTAAAGCGGGGGCTTATTTAGAGCAGTACTTC. Translation gives CASSWGPKAGAYLEQYF.

The chain links TRBV5-6 to TRBJ1-6; D call uncertain. From germline, CDR1 is SGHDT and CDR2 YYEEEE. This CDR3 is built from 15 residues. Trimming removed 0 bases at V and 7 bases at J, with 11 bases between. The CDR3 region is CASSLARAGNSPLHF. CDR3 bases: TGTGCCAGCAGCTTGGCCCGGGCGGGCAATTCACCCCTCCACTTT.

The CDR3 loop is CASSPGPQSSYEQYF. The CDR3 DNA follows: TGTGCCAGCAGCCCGGGCCCTCAGAGCTCCTACGAGCAGTACTTC. The V call is TRBV13, the J call TRBJ2-7; D remains unclear. Trimming cost V 5 bases and J 0 bases, with 14 bases left between them. Germline V lookup: CDR1 PRHDT, CDR2 FYEKMQ (reference sequence). The CDR3 runs to 15 residues.

V is TRBV20-1 and J is TRBJ2-3; D ambiguous. The V and J ends lost 4 bases and 4 bases respectively, with 6 bases between them. This CDR3 has 11 residues. Per the germline V gene, CDR1 is DFQATT and CDR2 is SNEGSKA (reference sequence). The CDR3 loop reads CSAKSSDTQYF. The CDR3 nucleotides are TGCAGTGCTAAATCGTCAGATACGCAGTATTTT.

The chain joins TRBV4-3 to TRBJ1-2; D is unclear. The germline V gene has CDR1 LGHNA and CDR2 YSLEER. The CDR3 loop spans 13 amino acids. With 0 bases removed from V and 1 base from J, the gap between germline ends came to 3 bases. The CDR3, as DNA: TGCGCCAGCAGCCAAGATTTTAACTATGGCTACACCTTC. This translates into CASSQDFNYGYTF.

The genes are TRBV5-4 and TRBJ1-6; 7 bases agree with TRBD1. Germline CDR1 reads SGHNT; CDR2 reads YYREEE (reference sequence). V trimming: 2 bases; J trimming: 10 bases; junction bases outside the gene matches: 9. The CDR3 is 15 amino acids. This CDR3 reads CASSFWEAGGSPLHF. DNA of the CDR3: TGTGCCAGCAGCTTTTGGGAGGCAGGGGGATCACCCCTCCACTTT.

This clone was seen just once. The rearrangement links TRBV12-5 to TRBJ2-3; D possibly corresponds to TRBD1 (5 bases). Germline V gene lookup returns CDR1 LGHNT and CDR2 FRNRAP. V was pared by 1 base and J by 4 bases, with 12 bases between. This CDR3 spans 15 amino acids. CDR3 amino acids: CASGLGGPPPDTQYF. CDR3 DNA sequence: TGTGCTAGTGGTTTGGGGGGCCCACCCCCAGATACGCAGTATTTT.

The rearrangement joins TRBV4-1 to TRBJ1-5; no firm D call. Germline V gives CDR1 MGHRA, CDR2 YSYEKL. The CDR3 runs to 13 residues. The V end lost 0 bases, the J end lost 7 bases, and 7 bases lay between the germline ends. The CDR3 DNA sequence: TGCGCCAGCAGCCAAGATTGGGAGCAGCCCCAGCATTTT. This sequence encodes CASSQDWEQPQHF.

The chain has TRBV5-1 and TRBJ2-7; D uncertain. Germline V gives CDR1 SGHRS, CDR2 YFSETQ. Trimming stripped 0 bases from V and 5 bases from J, with 3 bases between. The CDR3 length is 11 residues. CDR3 DNA: TGCGCCAGCAGCTTGGGCCACGAGCAGTACTTC. Encoded protein: CASSLGHEQYF.

This sequence joins TRBV15 and TRBJ2-2, with a possible D match to TRBD2 (6 bases). Trimming left V 1 base short and J 5 bases short, with 14 bases between. This CDR3 has 16 residues. Germline-derived CDR1 and CDR2 are LNHNV and YYDKDF (reference sequence). The CDR3 spells CATSRVGYGGTGELFF. DNA of the CDR3: TGTGCCACCAGCAGAGTTGGCTATGGGGGGACCGGGGAGCTGTTTTTT.

The chain combines TRBV25-1 with TRBJ1-1; TRBD1 is a possible D gene (5 bases). V lost 2 bases, J lost 6 bases, and 10 bases lay in between. The CDR3 spans 13 residues. Germline CDR1 reads MGHDK; CDR2 reads SYGVNS. As DNA, the CDR3 is TGTGCCAGCAGTGAAGTGGGGCCCCCTGAAGCTTTCTTT. Residues: CASSEVGPPEAFF.

The rearrangement joins TRBV18 to TRBJ2-5; 13 bases map to TRBD2. Per germline, CDR1 KGHSH and CDR2 LQKENI. This CDR3 is 19 amino acids long. V shed 5 bases and J 2 bases; nucleotides not matched to a gene: 14. The CDR3, as DNA: TGTGCCAGCTCAGTTCGGCTGGGAGGGACTAGCGGGGTACAAGAGACCCAGTACTTC. This codes for CASSVRLGGTSGVQETQYF.

The sample holds one count of this clone. The CDR3 DNA reads TGTGCCACCAGCAGTCAGGGCCGAAATCAGCCCCAGCATTTT. Protein product: CATSSQGRNQPQHF. The V and J genes are TRBV15 and TRBJ1-5, with D possibly matching TRBD1 (5 bases). The CDR3 sequence is 14 residues long. Germline-derived CDR1 and CDR2 are LNHNV and YYDKDF (reference sequence). The V end lost 3 bases, the J end lost 4 bases, and 10 bases lay between the germline ends.

The chain couples TRBV5-6 to TRBJ2-5; the D gene could be TRBD1 or TRBD2 (5 bases each). V was trimmed by 4 bases and J by 10 bases, leaving 17 bases between them. Germline loops: CDR1 SGHDT, CDR2 YYEEEE. The CDR3 consists of 13 residues. CDR3 in amino acids: CASSLGRSRDQYF. CDR3 DNA sequence: TGTGCCAGCAGCCTGGGACGGAGCAGGGACCAGTACTTC.

The gene calls are TRBV7-9 and TRBJ2-1; D unclear. The CDR3 sequence is 10 residues long. Germline lookup yields CDR1 SEHNR and CDR2 FQNEAQ (reference sequence). With 8 bases removed from V and 8 bases from J, the gap between germline ends came to 7 bases. The CDR3 sequence: CASGPYEQFF. In nucleotides, the CDR3 is TGTGCCAGCGGACCGTATGAGCAGTTCTTC.

This clone is a singleton in its sample. The V gene is TRBV5-1, the J gene TRBJ2-4; 9 bases line up with TRBD2. The germline V gene encodes CDR1 SGHRS and CDR2 YFSETQ. V gave up 1 base and J gave up 7 bases; unmatched junction bases: 6. The CDR3 is 15 amino acids. The CDR3 spells CASSLTIGTSNIQYF. The CDR3 region has the DNA TGCGCCAGCAGCTTGACTATCGGGACTAGCAACATTCAGTACTTC.

The CDR3 here is CASSLKLTGGEQYF. The CDR3 region has the DNA TGTGCCAGCAGCTTAAAGCTGACAGGAGGAGAGCAGTACTTC. This chain connects TRBV13 to TRBJ2-7, with D perhaps TRBD1 (6 bases). The V end was cut by 2 bases, the J end by 7 bases, with 15 bases between. Germline V CDR1 and CDR2: PRHDT, FYEKMQ (reference sequence). The CDR3 consists of 14 residues.